A selection of T cell receptor beta chains follows, all from one sample in a study of beta chain features in type 1 diabetes. Clones were read by immunoSEQ multiplex PCR, and TCRdb kept only the in-frame ones, dropping some. The sample contains about 660,000 clones, roughly an eighth of which appear only once. Source material: naive CD4+ T cells from blood. Receptors were obtained from a man aged 18 to 30 with type 1 diabetes. Each CDR3 is given with its conserved first and last residue. The D gene is left open where the match is weak. A clone size is listed for some rows: how often the clone was seen (once, few, many), or a class if it is expanded.

>10|TRBV20-1|NA|TRBJ1-3|NA
CSAANNTIYF
TGCAGTGCTGCCAATAACACCATATATTTT
>14|TRBV7-2|NA|TRBJ2-3|NA
CASSRPGGTDTQYF
TGTGCCAGCAGCCGCCCGGGGGGCACAGATACGCAGTATTTT
>13|TRBV4-3|few|TRBJ2-3|NA
CASSSGPSDTQYF
TGCGCCAGCAGCTCGGGACCATCAGATACGCAGTATTTT
>16|TRBV12-5|NA|TRBJ2-1|TRBD2
CASGLVGLAGVGEQFF
TGTGCTAGTGGTTTGGTCGGGCTAGCGGGGGTCGGCGAGCAGTTCTTC
>13|TRBV28|few|TRBJ1-4|NA
CATSFVPGEKLFF
TGTGCCACCTCGTTCGTCCCGGGTGAAAAACTGTTTTTT
>17|TRBV12-5|NA|TRBJ2-4|TRBD2
CASGPSQHLAVEDIQYF
TGTGCTAGTGGTCCATCCCAACATCTAGCGGTCGAGGACATTCAGTACTTC
>14|TRBV7-2|few|TRBJ1-5|NA
CASSLAAAEGPQHF
TGTGCCAGCAGCTTAGCGGCGGCAGAAGGGCCCCAGCATTTT
>16|TRBV14|NA|TRBJ2-1|TRBD2
CASSQDKTSGDNEQFF
TGTGCCAGCAGCCAAGATAAGACTAGCGGGGACAATGAGCAGTTCTTC
>17|TRBV19|NA|TRBJ2-7|TRBD2
CASSLTNRLAGNYEQYF
TGTGCCAGTAGTTTAACCAACCGACTAGCGGGGAACTACGAGCAGTACTTC
>11|TRBV20-1|NA|TRBJ2-3|NA
CSAVEGDTQYF
TGCAGTGCGGTGGAGGGGGATACGCAGTATTTT
>16|TRBV28|NA|TRBJ2-7|TRBD1
CASRGASGTEYYEQYF
TGTGCCAGCAGGGGGGCCTCCGGGACAGAGTACTACGAGCAGTACTTC
>17|TRBV28|few|TRBJ2-5|TRBD2
CASSRGLAGSLIETQYF
TGTGCCAGCAGCCGCGGACTAGCGGGATCTCTAATTGAGACCCAGTACTTC
>14|TRBV18|few|TRBJ1-4|NA
CASSPEGGGEKLFF
TGTGCCAGCTCACCAGAAGGGGGTGGTGAAAAACTGTTTTTT
>13|TRBV30|few|TRBJ1-5|NA
CAWAGTPLGPQHF
TGTGCCTGGGCCGGGACCCCATTAGGTCCCCAGCATTTT
>10|TRBV29-1|NA|TRBJ2-3|NA
CSVVAYTQYF
TGCAGCGTTGTGGCTTATACGCAGTATTTT
>13|TRBV7-2|NA|TRBJ2-5|NA
CASSSQGEETQYF
TGTGCCAGCAGCTCCCAGGGCGAGGAGACCCAGTACTTC
>13|TRBV6-5|few|TRBJ1-6|NA
CASSRTSGSPLHF
TGTGCCAGCAGTAGGACAAGCGGATCACCCCTCCACTTT
>12|TRBV30|few|TRBJ2-7|NA
CAWSNSGNEQYF
TGTGCCTGGTCGAATAGCGGAAACGAGCAGTACTTC
>15|TRBV7-2|few|TRBJ2-4|NA
CASSLEGLAKNIQYF
TGTGCCAGCAGCTTAGAAGGGTTAGCCAAAAACATTCAGTACTTC
>10|TRBV28|NA|TRBJ1-4|NA
CASGREKLFF
TGTGCCAGCGGGCGAGAAAAACTGTTTTTT
>15|TRBV4-2|NA|TRBJ2-1|TRBD2
CASSQVASGYWEQFF
TGTGCCAGCAGCCAAGTTGCTAGCGGATATTGGGAGCAGTTCTTC
>15|TRBV6-5|NA|TRBJ2-3|TRBD1
CASSPQGAYTDTQYF
TGTGCCAGCAGTCCTCAGGGGGCTTACACAGATACGCAGTATTTT
>15|TRBV30|NA|TRBJ2-2|TRBD2
CAWSPGLAAPGELFF
TGTGCCTGGAGTCCTGGACTAGCTGCACCCGGGGAGCTGTTTTTT
>14|TRBV28|NA|TRBJ1-2|NA
CASSPQGVYYGYTF
TGTGCCAGCAGCCCCCAGGGTGTTTACTATGGCTACACCTTC
>15|TRBV5-4|NA|TRBJ2-5|TRBD2
CASSWGLAGGETQYF
TGTGCCAGCAGCTGGGGACTAGCGGGGGGAGAGACCCAGTACTTC
>15|TRBV5-1|NA|TRBJ2-5|NA
CASSTAEGPQETQYF
TGCGCCAGCAGCACGGCGGAGGGGCCACAAGAGACCCAGTACTTC
>15|TRBV30|few|TRBJ2-1|NA
CACLVRSSSYNEQFF
TGTGCCTGTCTCGTACGGTCGAGCTCCTACAATGAGCAGTTCTTC
>15|TRBV5-1|few|TRBJ2-1|TRBD1
CASSLRGQGGNEQFF
TGCGCCAGCAGCTTGAGGGGACAGGGCGGGAATGAGCAGTTCTTC
>15|TRBV7-9|few|TRBJ1-6|TRBD1
CASRKGTAPNSPLHF
TGTGCCAGCAGGAAAGGGACAGCGCCGAATTCACCCCTCCACTTT
>15|TRBV6-5|few|TRBJ2-2|TRBD1
CASSGWDRGNGELFF
TGTGCCAGCAGTGGGTGGGACAGAGGAAACGGGGAGCTGTTTTTT
>16|TRBV23-1|NA|TRBJ1-2|NA
CASSQLGRPTNYGYTF
TGCGCCAGCAGTCAATTGGGGCGGCCCACTAACTATGGCTACACCTTC
>14|TRBV9|NA|TRBJ2-2|NA
CASSAQGLAGELFF
TGTGCCAGCAGCGCCCAAGGGTTGGCCGGGGAGCTGTTTTTT
>15|TRBV18|NA|TRBJ2-3|NA
CASSRDDRFRYTQYF
TGTGCCAGCTCACGCGACGACAGGTTCAGATATACGCAGTATTTT
>15|TRBV30|few|TRBJ2-7|TRBD1
CAWRPRTGFYGEQYF
TGTGCCTGGAGGCCCCGGACAGGGTTTTATGGCGAGCAGTACTTC
>15|TRBV9|NA|TRBJ2-3|TRBD2
CASSVSGGARDTQYF
TGTGCCAGCAGCGTAAGCGGGGGGGCCCGTGATACGCAGTATTTT
>14|TRBV18|NA|TRBJ1-6|TRBD1
CASSPGQGGSPLHF
TGTGCCAGCTCACCCGGACAGGGAGGTTCACCCCTCCACTTT
>14|TRBV19|few|TRBJ2-1|TRBD2
CASSTGLAGNEQFF
TGTGCCAGTAGTACAGGACTAGCGGGCAATGAGCAGTTCTTC
>18|TRBV9|few|TRBJ2-2|TRBD1
CASSSGVGTGPNTGELFF
TGTGCCAGCAGCTCTGGTGTGGGGACAGGGCCGAACACCGGGGAGCTGTTTTTT
>15|TRBV19|few|TRBJ1-1|NA
CASSITGGEPAEAFF
TGTGCCAGTAGTATCACGGGGGGAGAGCCGGCTGAAGCTTTCTTT
>13|TRBV10-2|NA|TRBJ2-5|TRBD2
CASSLAGKETQYF
TGCGCCAGCAGTCTAGCGGGGAAAGAGACCCAGTACTTC
>15|TRBV28|few|TRBJ2-3|TRBD1
CASSPTGEFPDTQYF
TGTGCCAGCAGTCCGACAGGGGAATTTCCAGATACGCAGTATTTT
>14|TRBV15|few|TRBJ2-5|NA
CATSKRTVEETQYF
TGTGCCACCAGCAAGAGGACAGTTGAAGAGACCCAGTACTTC
>14|TRBV18|few|TRBJ1-2|NA
CASSPSTGDYGYTF
TGTGCCAGCTCACCGTCGACAGGTGACTATGGCTACACCTTC
>13|TRBV15|few|TRBJ1-1|NA
CATSTPEWTEAFF
TGTGCCACCAGTACTCCCGAGTGGACTGAAGCTTTCTTT
>15|TRBV7-2|few|TRBJ2-3|NA
CASSSPGSRTDTQYF
TGTGCCAGCAGCTCGCCGGGGTCCCGCACAGATACGCAGTATTTT
>14|TRBV6-6|NA|TRBJ2-7|NA
CASRDLAFSYEQYF
TGTGCCAGCAGGGACCTGGCCTTCTCCTACGAGCAGTACTTC
>16|TRBV15|NA|TRBJ1-4|NA
CATSRDTGATNEKLFF
TGTGCCACCAGCAGAGATACCGGTGCAACTAATGAAAAACTGTTTTTT
>14|TRBV27|NA|TRBJ2-5|NA
CASSSPWERETQYF
TGTGCCAGCAGTTCCCCTTGGGAAAGGGAGACCCAGTACTTC
>16|TRBV7-9|few|TRBJ2-6|NA
CASSKGHLSGANVLTF
TGTGCCAGCAGCAAAGGACACCTCTCTGGGGCCAACGTCCTGACTTTC
>15|TRBV30|few|TRBJ2-2|NA
CAWSLADGYTGELFF
TGTGCCTGGAGTTTAGCGGACGGTTACACCGGGGAGCTGTTTTTT
>12|TRBV11-2|NA|TRBJ2-3|NA
CASSLDRNTQYF
TGTGCCAGCAGCTTAGATCGTAATACGCAGTATTTT
>12|TRBV19|NA|TRBJ2-1|NA
CASSIAGRGLFF
TGTGCCAGTAGTATTGCCGGGAGAGGGCTGTTCTTC
>12|TRBV7-9|few|TRBJ1-1|NA
CASSLRIPEAFF
TGTGCCAGCAGCTTACGCATTCCTGAAGCTTTCTTT
>14|TRBV25-1|NA|TRBJ2-7|NA
CASRSIRTSYEQYF
TGTGCCAGCAGGTCCATCCGCACTAGCTACGAGCAGTACTTC
>10|TRBV27|few|TRBJ1-5|NA
CASSPPPQHF
TGTGCCAGCAGTCCCCCTCCCCAGCATTTT
>15|TRBV7-2|NA|TRBJ2-3|TRBD2
CASSLASGGTDTQYF
TGTGCCAGCAGCTTGGCTAGCGGGGGCACAGATACGCAGTATTTT
>14|TRBV30|NA|TRBJ2-5|TRBD2
CAWIRRGTRETQYF
TGTGCCTGGATTCGGCGGGGGACGAGGGAGACCCAGTACTTC
>15|TRBV28|NA|TRBJ1-2|NA
CASRPLAPGSYGYTF
TGTGCCAGCAGACCCCTTGCCCCAGGTTCCTATGGCTACACCTTC
>16|TRBV5-1|NA|TRBJ2-1|TRBD2
CASSSGGAGGGNEQFF
TGCGCCAGCAGCTCCGGAGGCGCGGGGGGCGGAAATGAGCAGTTCTTC